Below are 20 T cell receptor beta chains sequenced from a single sample in a study of blood T cell repertoires in COVID-19. Sequenced by immunoSEQ multiplex PCR; TCRdb stores in-frame clones only, minus some. The data contain roughly 30,000 clones, 84% of them seen just once; the ten biggest clones take up more than 9.5%. The sequenced sample was peripheral blood. The receptors here all came from a man older than 75 with active COVID-19.

The chain is built from TRBV30 and TRBJ2-1, with 13 bases matching TRBD2. Unmatched junction bases numbered 6, after V lost 2 bases and J lost 8 bases. Germline-derived CDR1 and CDR2 are GTSNPN and SVGIG (reference sequence). The CDR3 has 15 amino acids. Here the CDR3 reads CAWSTTSGGFDEQFF. DNA of the CDR3: TGTGCCTGGAGTACGACTAGCGGGGGGTTCGATGAGCAGTTCTTC.

The V gene is TRBV6-1, the J gene TRBJ2-5; D is possibly TRBD2 (6 bases). V lost 3 bases to trimming and J lost 5 bases, with 10 bases between them. Germline assignment: CDR1 MNHNS and CDR2 SASEGT. CDR3 size: 13 residues. CDR3 nucleotide sequence: TGTGCCAGCAGTGACGCAGGGAGGGAGACCCAGTACTTC. Amino acid sequence: CASSDAGRETQYF.

J is TRBJ2-2 and V is TRBV6-5; D remains unclear. Germline CDR1 and CDR2: MNHEY and SVGAGI. The CDR3 sequence is 12 residues long. The V end lost 9 bases, the J end lost 5 bases, and 10 bases lay between the germline ends. The CDR3 loop is CARQQFTGELFF. The CDR3, as DNA: TGTGCCAGACAACAGTTTACCGGGGAGCTGTTTTTT.

A remark on this clone: The junction departs from germline at one end; a sequencing error may be responsible. The chain recombines TRBV6-6 with TRBJ2-7; 7 nucleotides match TRBD1. This CDR3 region has 12 residues. The germline V gene encodes CDR1 MNHNY and CDR2 SVGAGI (reference sequence). The CDR3 region is CASSARDSSFIF. In nucleotides, the CDR3 is TGTGCCAGCAGTGCCCGGGACAGCTCATTTATCTTC.

The gene calls are TRBV5-8 and TRBJ2-1; the D gene is possibly TRBD1 (5 bases). This CDR3 contains 13 residues. V was trimmed by 7 bases and J by 7 bases, leaving 15 bases between them. Germline V gives CDR1 SGHTS, CDR2 YDEGEE. CDR3 loop: CASFRVQGNEQFF. The DNA of the CDR3 is TGTGCCAGCTTTCGGGTGCAGGGTAATGAGCAGTTCTTC.

This chain uses TRBV6-1 with TRBJ2-3; maybe TRBD1 (5 bases). This CDR3 is built from 13 residues. V lost 2 bases, J lost 8 bases, and 11 bases lay in between. Germline V gene sequence: CDR1 MNHNS, CDR2 SASEGT. The CDR3 reads CASSERGFRTQYF. CDR3 sequence (DNA): TGTGCCAGCAGTGAAAGGGGTTTCCGTACGCAGTATTTT.

The rearrangement uses TRBV6-5 and TRBJ1-3, with 7 bases that match TRBD1. V shed 7 bases, J shed 3 bases, and the junction held 3 bases outside the gene matches. The CDR3 totals 13 residues. In germline, CDR1 is MNHEY, CDR2 SVGAGI. CDR3 in DNA: TGTGCCAGCACCCGACAGGGTGGAAACACCATATATTTT. Encoded protein: CASTRQGGNTIYF.

V gene TRBV9 combines with J gene TRBJ2-7; D remains unclear. Germline lookup yields CDR1 SGDLS and CDR2 YYNGEE. The CDR3 is 14 amino acids. Trimming shortened V by 4 bases and J by 2 bases, and 13 bases separated the two germline ends. The CDR3 region is CASSPAVRAYEQYF. CDR3 bases: TGTGCCAGCAGCCCCGCGGTTCGTGCCTACGAGCAGTACTTC. The whole variable domain, filled in from reference TRBV9 and TRBJ2-7, reads DSGVTQTPKHLITATGQRVTLRCSPRSGDLSVYWYQQSLDQGLQFLIQYYNGEERAKGNILERFSAQQFPDLHSELNLSSLELGDSALYFCASSPAVRAYEQYFGPGTRLTVT.

V usage is TRBV7-2 and J usage is TRBJ2-1; TRBD2 agrees at 8 bases. The germline gives CDR1 SGHTA, CDR2 FQGNSA. This CDR3 comprises 12 residues. The V gene end was trimmed by 5 bases and the J gene end by 15 bases; junction bases not matched to a gene: 9. This CDR3 is CASSLRGGPLFF. The CDR3 nucleotides read TGTGCCAGCAGCCTTCGGGGGGGCCCTCTGTTCTTC. Based on the CDR3 plus reference TRBV7-2 and TRBJ2-1, the full variable domain is GAGVSQSPSNKVTEKGKDVELRCDPISGHTALYWYRQSLGQGLEFLIYFQGNSAPDKSGLPSDRFSAERTGGSVSTLTIQRTQQEDSAVYLCASSLRGGPLFFGPGTRLTVL.

The gene calls are TRBV9 and TRBJ2-5; perhaps TRBD1 as D (5 bases). Germline-derived CDR1 and CDR2 are SGDLS and YYNGEE. The CDR3 is 16 residues long. V dropped 0 bases and J dropped 5 bases, with 17 bases sitting between them. As DNA, the CDR3 is TGTGCCAGCAGCGTAGGGGCTAGGGGCTCAGGGGAGACCCAGTACTTC. This sequence encodes CASSVGARGSGETQYF.

The V call is TRBV5-1, the J call TRBJ2-3, with TRBD2 matching 10 bases. Germline V gives CDR1 SGHRS, CDR2 YFSETQ. This CDR3 region has 14 residues. V lost 5 bases and J lost 5; bases outside the gene matches: 5. CDR3 bases: TGCGCCAGCAGGCTAGCGGGGGAGGTAGATACGCAGTATTTT. This gives the protein CASRLAGEVDTQYF.

The rearrangement links TRBV12-3 or TRBV12-4 to TRBJ2-7; 7 bases are shared with TRBD1. V was clipped by 6 bases and J by 4 bases; unmatched bases: 6. The CDR3 loop spans 13 amino acids. Here the CDR3 reads CASSLSGGYEQYF. CDR3 nucleotides: TGTGCCAGCAGCCTATCAGGGGGATACGAGCAGTACTTC.

This clone was picked up a small number of times. J is TRBJ2-5 and V is TRBV5-1, with D tentatively TRBD2 (5 bases). Trimming cost V 4 bases and J 5 bases, with 15 bases left between them. The CDR3 has 14 residues. CDR1 and CDR2 (germline): SGHRS, YFSETQ. The CDR3 coding sequence is TGCGCCAGCAGCCCTGGCGGGCCGGGTGAGACCCAGTACTTC. Its protein is CASSPGGPGETQYF.

The V and J genes are TRBV9 and TRBJ2-1; D is uncertain. Germline V gene sequence: CDR1 SGDLS, CDR2 YYNGEE. There are 14 residues in the CDR3. V was cut by 0 bases and J by 7 bases, with 11 bases left in between. CDR3 bases: TGTGCCAGCAGCGTAGCGCATGCGGCGAATGAGCAGTTCTTC. Encoded protein: CASSVAHAANEQFF.

CDR3 coding DNA: TGTGCCAGCAGGACAGCTAACTATGGCTACACCTTC. Translated: CASRTANYGYTF. This chain joins TRBV12-3 or TRBV12-4 and TRBJ1-2, with a weak D call TRBD1 (5 bases). The CDR3 runs to 12 residues. V lost 6 bases and J 0 bases, leaving 5 bases between the germline ends.

CDR3 sequence reads: CASSHERGASYNEQFF. The DNA of the CDR3 is TGTGCCAGCAGCCATGAACGGGGGGCCTCCTACAATGAGCAGTTCTTC. The chain is built from TRBV3-1 (or the pseudogene TRBV3-2) and TRBJ2-1; tentative D call: TRBD2 (7 bases). The CDR3 has 16 amino acids. Germline V gene data show CDR1 as LGHDT and CDR2 as YNNKEL (reference sequence). V dropped 3 bases and J dropped 0 bases, with 12 bases sitting between them.

The rearrangement joins TRBV6-6 to TRBJ2-2, with 8 bases matching TRBD1. The germline gives CDR1 MNHNY, CDR2 SVGAGI (reference sequence). This CDR3 contains 15 residues. With 5 bases clipped from V and 0 bases from J, the junction kept 2 bases outside the gene matches. The CDR3 nucleotides read TGTGCCAGCAGTAGGGGACAGGCGAACACCGGGGAGCTGTTTTTT. Its translation is CASSRGQANTGELFF.

The chain is built from TRBV5-1 and TRBJ2-2, with D possibly being TRBD1 (6 bases). Trimming removed 2 bases from V and 8 bases from J, with 13 bases in between. The CDR3 loop spans 14 amino acids. Germline assignment: CDR1 SGHRS and CDR2 YFSETQ. The CDR3 is CASSFTGQSGELFF. The CDR3 bases are TGCGCCAGCAGCTTCACAGGGCAATCAGGGGAGCTGTTTTTT.

The chain joins TRBV6-5 to TRBJ2-6; D unresolved. Germline lookup yields CDR1 MNHEY and CDR2 SVGAGI. Trimming cost V 2 bases and J 0 bases, with 8 bases left between them. CDR3 size: 16 residues. CDR3: CASSYLRFSGANVLTF. Written as DNA, the CDR3 is TGTGCCAGCAGTTACCTACGGTTCTCTGGGGCCAACGTCCTGACTTTC.

Comment on this clone: An end of the junction differs from the germline gene, which may be a read error. This chain joins TRBV5-1 and TRBJ2-2, with 7 bases lining up with TRBD1. This CDR3 contains 16 residues. Germline assignment: CDR1 SGHRS and CDR2 YFSETQ. The CDR3 loop is CASTPQGNSNSGELFF. The CDR3 coding sequence is TGCGCCAGCACCCCACAGGGGAACTCGAACTCCGGGGAGCTGTTTTTT.